The next 27 T cell receptor beta chains were all read from a single sample in a study of regulatory T cells in long-lasting Graves disease. Time point denoted: newly diagnosed GD, antithyroid drugs for less than 3 months. Construction of the TCR library relied on RNA isolated from PBMCs. Building the TCR beta libraries relied on iRepertoire HTBI primers, and CDR3 regions underwent Arm-PCR. TCRdb re-called the multiplex PCR reads through MiXCR, storing one row per CDR3 protein. The data contain roughly 530,000 distinct CDR3 sequences, roughly a sixth of them seen just once; the ten biggest clones take up 25%. These data also featured in a second study, about T cells in Graves' hyperthyroidism and ophthalmopathy.

Source: peripheral blood mononuclear cells (PBMCs), taken at new diagnosis, from a patient treated with antithyroid drugs. These receptors were taken from a woman aged 35-60 years with Graves disease.

This clonotype was recorded many times. DNA for the CDR3: TGTGCCAGCAGTTACGACGGCACAGATACGCAGTATTTT. Its translation is CASSYDGTDTQYF. The chain couples TRBV6-5 to TRBJ2-3; D unresolved. V was trimmed by 2 bases and J by 1 base, leaving 4 bases between them. The CDR3 is made up of 13 amino acids. CDR1 and CDR2 from the germline V gene are MNHEY and SVGAGI.

Details on this clonotype: This is likely an artifact of a read error, given a far larger clone one base away. The rearrangement joins TRBV3-1 to TRBJ1-1; 7 bases are a match to TRBD1. Germline assignment: CDR1 LGHDT and CDR2 YNNKEL (reference sequence). V trimming: 6 bases; J trimming: 4 bases; junction bases outside the gene matches: 8. This CDR3 comprises 14 residues. The CDR3 sequence is CASRTGTASTEAFF. The CDR3 region has the DNA TGTGCCAGCAGGACCGGGACAGCGAGCACTGAAGCTTTCTTT.

The rearrangement links TRBV11-2 to TRBJ2-7; no firm D call. The V end was cut by 0 bases, the J end by 1 base, with 7 bases between. The CDR3 is 14 residues long. Germline CDR1 and CDR2: SGHAT and FQNNGV. The CDR3 coding sequence is TGTGCCAGCAGCTTAGACAGGCGATCCTACGAGCAGTACTTC. This gives the protein CASSLDRRSYEQYF.

J is TRBJ2-7 and V is TRBV20-1, with D possibly being TRBD1 (7 bases). This CDR3 region has 14 residues. The V end was cut by 6 bases, the J end by 4 bases, with 19 bases between. CDR1 is DFQATT and CDR2 is SNEGSKA in the germline V gene (reference sequence). The CDR3 sequence is CSAPPRAGGYEQYF. For the CDR3, the DNA is TGCAGTGCACCCCCCCGGGCAGGGGGGTACGAGCAGTACTTC.

The chain is built from TRBV5-1 and TRBJ1-4, with 12 bases fitting TRBD1. Germline V CDR1 and CDR2: SGHRS, YFSETQ. The length of the CDR3 is 17 residues. With 1 base clipped from V and 8 bases from J, the junction kept 9 bases outside the gene matches. The CDR3, as DNA: TGCGCCAGCAGCTTGACCGGGACAGGGGGCGCTGGGGAAAAACTGTTTTTT. Its translation: CASSLTGTGGAGEKLFF.

This clonotype was observed a few times. The chain recombines TRBV3-1 with TRBJ1-6; D is unclear. The CDR3 is made up of 16 amino acids. Germline-derived CDR1 and CDR2 are LGHDT and YNNKEL (reference sequence). V was clipped by 3 bases and J by 0 bases, with 9 bases between them. CDR3 protein: CASSQKGGSYNSPLHF. The CDR3 nucleotides read TGTGCCAGCAGCCAGAAGGGAGGCTCCTATAATTCACCCCTCCACTTT.

This clonotype was counted ten times or more. V is TRBV20-1 and J is TRBJ2-3; a possible D gene is TRBD2 (6 bases). Germline loops: CDR1 DFQATT, CDR2 SNEGSKA (reference sequence). V shed 4 bases and J shed 6 bases, with 11 bases lying between them. This CDR3 comprises 12 residues. For the CDR3, the DNA is TGCAGTGCTATCGGGGGTGGGGATACGCAGTATTTT. This gives the protein CSAIGGGDTQYF.

This clonotype was detected only a few times. V gene TRBV7-6 combines with J gene TRBJ2-2; a weak D match, TRBD2 (5 bases). The CDR3 sequence is 15 residues long. Germline V CDR1 and CDR2: SGHVS, FNYEAQ. Trimming removed 4 bases from V and 4 bases from J, with 13 bases in between. CDR3 in DNA: TGTGCCAGCAGCTCCCAGGACTTAATCACCGGGGAGCTGTTTTTT. Encoded protein: CASSSQDLITGELFF.

This clonotype showed up just a few times. The chain joins TRBV27 to TRBJ2-1; D is ambiguous. This CDR3 has 14 residues. CDR1 MNHEY and CDR2 SMNVEV come from the germline V gene (reference sequence). Trimming shortened V by 3 bases and J by 1 base, and 7 bases separated the two germline ends. The CDR3 loop is CASSLERSYNEQFF. The DNA for the CDR3 is TGTGCCAGCAGTTTGGAAAGATCCTACAATGAGCAGTTCTTC.

The gene calls are TRBV4-1 and TRBJ1-1; 7 nucleotides agree with TRBD1. After removal of 1 base from V and 1 base from J, the junction contained 3 bases not matched to a gene. CDR3 length equals 15 residues. Germline V gene lookup returns CDR1 MGHRA and CDR2 YSYEKL. Here the CDR3 DNA reads TGCGCCAGCAGCCAAGTGACAGGGTCGAACACTGAAGCTTTCTTT. It specifies CASSQVTGSNTEAFF.

This clonotype has a count of ten or more. The CDR3 is CASRRTISYSYEQYF. The CDR3 nucleotides are TGTGCCAGCAGACGGACAATTTCATACTCCTACGAGCAGTACTTC. The chain recombines TRBV5-5 with TRBJ2-7, with D possibly matching TRBD1 (5 bases). CDR1 SGHKS and CDR2 YYEKEE come from the germline V gene (reference sequence). The CDR3 is 15 amino acids. Trimming took off 5 bases at V and 0 bases at J, with 15 bases between the two ends.

This clonotype was detected many times. V usage is TRBV20-1 and J usage is TRBJ2-5, with D possibly TRBD2 on 7 matching bases. Germline assignment: CDR1 DFQATT and CDR2 SNEGSKA (reference sequence). The CDR3 is 16 amino acids. V was trimmed by 2 bases and J by 5 bases, leaving 21 bases between them. The CDR3 sequence is CSARSGAGAIWETQYF. In DNA, the CDR3 is TGCAGTGCTAGATCGGGGGCGGGGGCTATATGGGAGACCCAGTACTTC.

Notes on this clonotype: Likely a read error: the CDR3 ends without its conserved phenylalanine or tryptophan. This chain uses TRBV20-1 with TRBJ2-5; the D gene is possibly TRBD1 (5 bases). V was trimmed by 1 base and J by 4 bases, leaving 19 bases between them. This CDR3 contains 16 residues. The germline gives CDR1 DFQATT, CDR2 SNEGSKA (reference sequence). The CDR3 spells CSARGDQRLQGETQYL. The CDR3 nucleotides are TGCAGTGCTAGAGGAGATCAGCGTCTCCAGGGAGAGACCCAGTACCTC.

This clonotype has at least ten counts. This chain uses TRBV29-1 with TRBJ1-1, with no clear D. The length of the CDR3 is 13 residues. CDR1 and CDR2 (germline): SQVTM, ANQGSEA. With 4 bases removed from V and 0 bases from J, the gap between germline ends came to 9 bases. The CDR3 reads CSVGNSLNTEAFF. The CDR3 DNA follows: TGCAGCGTTGGGAACAGCCTGAACACTGAAGCTTTCTTT.

V gene TRBV3-1 combines with J gene TRBJ2-7, with 8 bases aligning to TRBD1. V lost 3 bases, J lost 5 bases, and 6 bases stayed unmatched. Germline assignment: CDR1 LGHDT and CDR2 YNNKEL (reference sequence). This CDR3 contains 14 residues. CDR3 DNA: TGTGCCAGCAGCCATCGGCCAGGGGGCAACGAGCAGTACTTC. It codes for CASSHRPGGNEQYF.

As to this clonotype: A much larger clone sits a single nucleotide away, making a read error possible. The chain is built from TRBV12-3 or TRBV12-4 and TRBJ2-1, with a weak D call TRBD1 (5 bases). The CDR3 totals 14 residues. V was clipped by 11 bases and J by 8 bases, with 22 bases between them. The CDR3 loop reads CAGTPIEGVDEQFF. CDR3 bases: TGTGCCGGCACCCCAATAGAAGGGGTGGATGAGCAGTTCTTC.

V is TRBV2 and J is TRBJ2-1; 11 nucleotides align to TRBD2. The germline V gene encodes CDR1 SNHLY and CDR2 FYNNEI. V was clipped by 6 bases and J by 9 bases; unmatched bases: 13. The CDR3 runs to 16 residues. The CDR3 DNA sequence: TGTGCCAGCAGACCCCTGACTAGCGGGGAGGGGGCTGAGCAGTTCTTC. It translates to CASRPLTSGEGAEQFF. The complete variable domain, with remaining parts taken from reference TRBV2 and TRBJ2-1, reads EPEVTQTPSHQVTQMGQEVILRCVPISNHLYFYWYRQILGQKVEFLVSFYNNEISEKSEIFDDQFSVERPDGSNFTLKIRSTKLEDSAMYFCASRPLTSGEGAEQFFGPGTRLTVL.

This clonotype came up many times. The rearrangement links TRBV2 to TRBJ1-1; 9 bases fit TRBD1. The germline CDR1 and CDR2 sequences are SNHLY and FYNNEI. V was clipped by 6 bases and J by 5 bases; unmatched bases: 10. The CDR3 is 15 residues long. Here the CDR3 reads CASRVPGQGFTEAFF. CDR3 bases: TGTGCCAGCAGGGTACCGGGACAGGGATTTACTGAAGCTTTCTTT.

Turning to this clonotype: Just one base apart from a much larger clone, this may be a read error. The chain recombines TRBV3-1 with TRBJ1-2; TRBD1 might be the D (5 bases). V lost 1 base and J 2 bases, leaving 11 bases between the germline ends. The CDR3 has 15 amino acids. CDR1 and CDR2 (germline): LGHDT, YNNKEL (reference sequence). This chain's CDR3 is CASSQGSRGNYGYTF. CDR3 nucleotides: TGTGCCAGCAGCCAAGGATCGAGGGGAAACTATGGCTACACCTTC.

This clonotype was seen many times. The V gene is TRBV6-5, the J gene TRBJ1-5; 8 bases align to TRBD1. Germline V gene lookup returns CDR1 MNHEY and CDR2 SVGAGI. J gave up 4 bases and V 6 bases, and 8 bases lay outside the gene matches. CDR3 length: 15 amino acids. CDR3 coding DNA: TGTGCCAGCAGCTATGGGACAGGCGGTAATCAGCCCCAGCATTTT. Translated, it gives CASSYGTGGNQPQHF.

This clonotype was observed many times. The J gene is TRBJ1-3, the V gene TRBV28; D ambiguous. The CDR3 length is 16 residues. Trimming took off 5 bases at V and 3 bases at J, with 17 bases between the two ends. Germline V gene data show CDR1 as MDHEN and CDR2 as SYDVKM. The CDR3 nucleotides read TGTGCCAGCAGTCTCCGGCCGCTACTCGGTGGAAACACCATATATTTT. The encoded protein is CASSLRPLLGGNTIYF.

V gene TRBV12-5 combines with J gene TRBJ1-4; D unresolved. The germline V gene has CDR1 LGHNT and CDR2 FRNRAP. This CDR3 comprises 16 residues. The V end lost 4 bases, the J end lost 3 bases, and 15 bases lay between the germline ends. CDR3 in amino acids: CASGSGPREANEKLFF. For the CDR3, the DNA is TGTGCTAGTGGTTCTGGCCCAAGGGAGGCTAATGAAAAACTGTTTTTT.

The rearrangement joins TRBV6-1 to TRBJ1-6, with D perhaps matching TRBD1 (6 bases). The CDR3 extends over 17 amino acids. The V and J ends lost 7 bases and 0 bases respectively, with 16 bases between them. CDR1 and CDR2 from the germline V gene are MNHNS and SASEGT. DNA for the CDR3: TGTGCCAGCAAGTTACAGGGATTGAGCTCCTATAATTCACCCCTCCACTTT. This encodes CASKLQGLSSYNSPLHF.

Many counts were recorded for this clonotype. The chain is built from TRBV6-1 and TRBJ2-7; 8 positions match TRBD2. The CDR3 totals 16 residues. Germline V CDR1 and CDR2: MNHNS, SASEGT. V trimming: 4 bases; J trimming: 0 bases; junction bases outside the gene matches: 8. CDR3 sequence reads: CASSVLAGRSSYEQYF. CDR3 sequence (DNA): TGTGCCAGCAGTGTATTAGCGGGGAGGAGCTCCTACGAGCAGTACTTC.

This chain connects TRBV5-1 to TRBJ1-1; no reliable D call. V shed 0 bases and J shed 4 bases, with 7 bases lying between them. The CDR3 contains 13 residues. Germline V gives CDR1 SGHRS, CDR2 YFSETQ. CDR3 residues: CASSLGLLTEAFF. CDR3 sequence (DNA): TGCGCCAGCAGCTTGGGACTGCTCACTGAAGCTTTCTTT.

This clonotype was seen at least ten times. The chain employs TRBV11-3 and TRBJ2-5, with D perhaps TRBD2 (6 bases). CDR1 SGHNT and CDR2 YENEEA come from the germline V gene. This CDR3 has 14 amino acids. V lost 1 base to trimming and J lost 2 bases, with 8 bases between them. As DNA, the CDR3 is TGTGCCAGCAGCTTAGGGAGGGGTCAAGAGACCCAGTACTTC. This translates into CASSLGRGQETQYF.

The chain uses TRBV4-1 and TRBJ1-5; tentative D call: TRBD1 (6 bases). CDR3 size: 14 residues. The germline V gene has CDR1 MGHRA and CDR2 YSYEKL. Trimming removed 6 bases from V and 6 bases from J, with 15 bases in between. As DNA, the CDR3 is TGCGCCAGCAGTCTGGAAGCAGGGGTTCAGCCCCAGCATTTT. This translates into CASSLEAGVQPQHF.